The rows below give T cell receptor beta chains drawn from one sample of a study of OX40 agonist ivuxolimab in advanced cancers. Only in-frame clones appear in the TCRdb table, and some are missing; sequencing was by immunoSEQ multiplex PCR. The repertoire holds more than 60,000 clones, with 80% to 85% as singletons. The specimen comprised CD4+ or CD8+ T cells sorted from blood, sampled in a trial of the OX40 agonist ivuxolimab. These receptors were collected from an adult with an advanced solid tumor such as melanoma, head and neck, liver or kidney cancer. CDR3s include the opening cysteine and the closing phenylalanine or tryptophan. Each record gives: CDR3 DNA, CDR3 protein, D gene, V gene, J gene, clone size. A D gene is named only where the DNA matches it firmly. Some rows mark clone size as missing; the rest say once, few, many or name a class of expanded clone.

TGTGCCAGCAGCTACCGACTCACAGATACGCAGTATTTT	CASSYRLTDTQYF	NA	TRBV7-2	TRBJ2-3	few
TGTGCCAGCAGCCCCGGGACGGGCAATGAGCAGTTCTTC	CASSPGTGNEQFF	NA	TRBV11-3	TRBJ2-1	NA
TGTGCCAGCAGCCAACAGGGGGCGCGGGAGCTGTTTTTT	CASSQQGARELFF	TRBD1	TRBV5-4	TRBJ2-2	NA
TGCGCCAGCAGCCAAGAGCAGGGTCGTTCCTACAATGAGCAGTTCTTC	CASSQEQGRSYNEQFF	NA	TRBV4-3	TRBJ2-1	NA
TGCGCCAGCAGCACGGACAGTGCTGGGGCCAACGTCCTGACTTTC	CASSTDSAGANVLTF	NA	TRBV5-1	TRBJ2-6	NA
TGTGCCAGCAGCGTAGAGCCCTTCCAAGAGACCCAGTACTTC	CASSVEPFQETQYF	NA	TRBV9	TRBJ2-5	once
TGTGCCAGCAGTTTATTCGGCCAGCCGACCTCACGGGAGACCCAGTACTTC	CASSLFGQPTSRETQYF	NA	TRBV28	TRBJ2-5	NA
TGTGCCAGCAGCCCTCGAGTCGGGGTGAACACCGGGGAGCTGTTTTTT	CASSPRVGVNTGELFF	NA	TRBV7-3	TRBJ2-2	NA
TGTGCCACCAGCAGAGATACCCATGGACTAAAAATAGTCGACTTC	CATSRDTHGLKIVDF	NA	TRBV15	TRBJ2-7	NA
TGCAGCGTTTCGGTCTCGGTGGGGGAGCTGTTTTTT	CSVSVSVGELFF	NA	TRBV29-1	TRBJ2-2	NA
TGTGCCAGCAGCTTGCAGGGCGGCTTCCCAGGGGAGACCCAGTACTTC	CASSLQGGFPGETQYF	NA	TRBV7-6	TRBJ2-5	NA
TGTGCCAGCAGCCCACCCAGGGGAGCCTACGAGCAGTACTTC	CASSPPRGAYEQYF	NA	TRBV13	TRBJ2-7	few
TGTGCCAGCAGTAGAGGGACATTTTACGAGCAGTACTTC	CASSRGTFYEQYF	NA	TRBV28	TRBJ2-7	NA
TGTGCCAGCAGCCAGGACGGCAATCAGCCCCAGCATTTT	CASSQDGNQPQHF	NA	TRBV7-2	TRBJ1-5	NA
TGTGCCAGCTCACCGATAGGGTGGGAGCTGTTTTTT	CASSPIGWELFF	NA	TRBV18	TRBJ2-2	once
TGTGCCAGCCGCCTCGGGGGGGTGGACACTGAAGCTTTCTTT	CASRLGGVDTEAFF	NA	TRBV6-1	TRBJ1-1	NA
TGTGCCAGCAGTTCTTACCGGGCCAACTATGGCTACACCTTC	CASSSYRANYGYTF	NA	TRBV6-5	TRBJ1-2	NA
TGTGCCAGCAGCTCGGCTAGCGGCGGGGCCTACGAGCAGTACTTC	CASSSASGGAYEQYF	TRBD2	TRBV7-2	TRBJ2-7	NA
TGCAGCGCTTCAGCCTTCTCTGGAAACACCATATATTTT	CSASAFSGNTIYF	NA	TRBV29-1	TRBJ1-3	NA
TGTGCCAGCAGCGGTAGCGATCCCGTGGGTATTCAGTACTTC	CASSGSDPVGIQYF	NA	TRBV9	TRBJ2-4	NA
TGCAGCGTTCACGGACTAGCGGGGGCGCGGAGCTCCTACAATGAGCAGTTCTTC	CSVHGLAGARSSYNEQFF	TRBD2	TRBV29-1	TRBJ2-1	NA
TGTGCCAGCAGCCCCGGGACAGGGGACTACGAGCAGTACTTC	CASSPGTGDYEQYF	TRBD1	TRBV7-9	TRBJ2-7	NA
TGTGCCAGCAGCAATGGACAGCGCACAGATACGCAGTATTTT	CASSNGQRTDTQYF	NA	TRBV5-6	TRBJ2-3	once
TGCGCCAGCAGCTTGGATTGGGGCAGCAATCAGCCCCAGCATTTT	CASSLDWGSNQPQHF	NA	TRBV5-1	TRBJ1-5	few
TGTGCCAGCAGCGTAGGTCAGGATAATGAAAAACTGTTTTTT	CASSVGQDNEKLFF	NA	TRBV9	TRBJ1-4	NA
TGCGGCGTTGAAGGGATCGACAGGGTCTCCTACAATGAGCAGTTCTTC	CGVEGIDRVSYNEQFF	TRBD1	TRBV29-1	TRBJ2-1	NA
TGCGCCAGCAGTGCTAGCGGGGGCCACAACATTCAGTACTTC	CASSASGGHNIQYF	TRBD2	TRBV10-2	TRBJ2-4	NA
TGTGCCACCAGCAGGTCCCGGGACAGGGCGGGCTATGGCTACACCTTC	CATSRSRDRAGYGYTF	TRBD1	TRBV15	TRBJ1-2	NA
TGTGCCAGCAGCTTAGCCCTTGACAGGGGAGTCCATGGCTACACCTTC	CASSLALDRGVHGYTF	TRBD1	TRBV11-2	TRBJ1-2	NA
TGTGCCAGCAGTTACAGGGGTGAAGCTTTCTTT	CASSYRGEAFF	NA	TRBV6-5	TRBJ1-1	NA
TGTGCCAGCAGCTTCCAAGAGATAGGCAATCAGCCCCAGCATTTT	CASSFQEIGNQPQHF	NA	TRBV5-5	TRBJ1-5	NA